The 8 T cell receptor beta chains given below trace back to one sample, sequenced in a study of Graves' ophthalmopathy and Graves' hyperthyroidism. Amplification targeted the TCR beta CDR3 regions, with RNA transcripts as the source material. The first round was an RT-PCR with HTBI primers, and the second round was a multiplex PCR. In TCRdb, the multiplex PCR reads were re-called with MiXCR into one record per CDR3 protein. The table includes around 1.1 million distinct CDR3 sequences, about 36% detected once. Source material: peripheral blood or thyroid tissue (not recorded which). All receptors derive from an adult man with Graves' hyperthyroidism.

This clonotype was seen many times. The chain employs TRBV7-2 and TRBJ2-5; 14 positions match TRBD2. This CDR3 is built from 18 residues. The V and J ends lost 2 bases and 6 bases, in that order; junction bases with no gene match: 11. Germline V gene data show CDR1 as SGHTA and CDR2 as FQGNSA. CDR3 sequence reads: CASSLKWGTSGSRQTQYF. CDR3 DNA: TGTGCCAGCAGCTTAAAGTGGGGGACTAGCGGGAGTAGGCAGACCCAGTACTTC.

This clonotype was counted only a few times. Given a much more abundant clone one base away, this may be a read error. Here the CDR3 reads CASSLNGQGTQYF. DNA of the CDR3: TGTGCCAGCAGCTTAAACGGACAAGGGACCCAGTACTTC. The V and J genes are TRBV7-9 and TRBJ2-5; tentatively, D is TRBD1 (5 bases). Looked up from germline, CDR1 is SEHNR and CDR2 is FQNEAQ (reference sequence). The CDR3 contains 13 residues.

The genes are TRBV10-3 and TRBJ2-2, with D unresolved. This CDR3 has 16 amino acids. The germline gives CDR1 ENHRY, CDR2 SYGVKD. The V end lost 3 bases, the J end lost 4 bases, and 15 bases lay between the germline ends. CDR3: CAISDVSLAATGELFF. CDR3 nucleotide sequence: TGTGCCATCAGTGACGTTTCGCTTGCGGCCACCGGGGAGCTGTTTTTT.

The chain uses TRBV10-3 and TRBJ1-1, with a tentative D call TRBD1 (5 bases). The CDR3 has 15 amino acids. Germline-derived CDR1 and CDR2 are ENHRY and SYGVKD. Trimming removed 10 bases from V and 1 base from J, with 19 bases in between. The CDR3 here is CATLIPGVTNTEAFF. The CDR3 DNA follows: TGTGCCACCCTCATCCCGGGGGTCACGAACACTGAAGCTTTCTTT.

This clonotype was seen repeatedly, ten times or more. The gene calls are TRBV7-2 and TRBJ2-5; D not resolved. This CDR3 contains 14 residues. The germline V and J ends were trimmed by 5 bases and 3 bases, with 13 bases remaining between them. The V gene's germline CDR1 is SGHTA and CDR2 FQGNSA. CDR3 sequence (DNA): TGTGCCAGCAGCCCCCGGGTGGCGGAAGAGACCCAGTACTTC. This codes for CASSPRVAEETQYF. Filled out from reference TRBV7-2 and TRBJ2-5, the complete variable domain reads GAGVSQSPSNKVTEKGKDVELRCDPISGHTALYWYRQSLGQGLEFLIYFQGNSAPDKSGLPSDRFSAERTGGSVSTLTIQRTQQEDSAVYLCASSPRVAEETQYFGPGTRLLVL.

Many counts were recorded for this clonotype. This chain joins TRBV12-3 or TRBV12-4 and TRBJ2-7; TRBD1 matches 7 bases. The length of the CDR3 is 14 residues. With V trimmed by 7 bases and J by 3 bases, 9 bases remained unmatched. The CDR3 is CASNVQGVHYEQYF. In DNA, the CDR3 is TGTGCCAGCAATGTGCAGGGGGTACACTACGAGCAGTACTTC.

The CDR3 sequence is CASSLAAGTLQGQPQHF. The CDR3 coding sequence is TGTGCCAGCAGCTTAGCGGCAGGAACCCTCCAGGGGCAGCCCCAGCATTTT. The rearrangement links TRBV7-2 to TRBJ1-5, with D perhaps matching TRBD1 (6 bases). The CDR3 totals 17 residues. Looked up from germline, CDR1 is SGHTA and CDR2 is FQGNSA. Trimming stripped 0 bases from V and 7 bases from J, with 19 bases between.

V usage is TRBV20-1 and J usage is TRBJ1-2, with a tentative D call TRBD1 (6 bases). CDR3 length: 14 amino acids. Germline CDR1 and CDR2: DFQATT and SNEGSKA (reference sequence). Trimming shortened V by 6 bases and J by 6 bases, and 20 bases separated the two germline ends. For the CDR3, the DNA is TGCAGTGCCGAGGACAGTTCCGGGGACGATGGCTACACCTTC. Translation gives CSAEDSSGDDGYTF.